The T cell receptor (beta chain) under discussion was sequenced for a study of identical twins. This clonotype was observed many times. The CDR3 has 12 residues. The V end lost 5 bases, the J end lost 4 bases, and 8 bases lay between the germline ends. MiXCR was run by TCRdb on the 5' RACE reads, yielding one entry per CDR3 protein. The sample carries roughly 350,000 distinct CDR3 sequences, approximately 9.1% recorded once. The specimen sequenced was naive T cells sorted from blood. The chain couples TRBV12-3 or TRBV12-4 to TRBJ1-2, with D uncertain. This TCR derives from a woman between 45 and 60 years old in good health. The CDR3 DNA reads TGTGCCAGCAGTCAGGAGACCTATGGCTACACCTTC. Amino acids: CASSQETYGYTF.